These T cell receptor beta chains were read from a single sample in a study of blood T cell repertoires in COVID-19. Repertoires were generated with immunoSEQ multiplex PCR, while TCRdb's copy carries only in-frame clones and drops some. The table shows about 210,000 clones, with more than 65% occurring only once. Material: peripheral blood. The origin of the receptors is a man between 40 and 49 years old who had recovered from COVID-19. Both conserved end residues are part of each CDR3. The D gene is left open where the match is weak. Not every row has a clone size; where given, it reads once, few, many or a size class.

CDR3aa	CDR3nt	v_gene	j_gene	d_gene	abundance
CASRRAAVVEKLFF	TGTGCCAGCAGGAGGGCCGCTGTAGTAGAAAAACTGTTTTTT	TRBV27	TRBJ1-4	.	.
CASTRWSRGRSYEQYF	TGTGCCAGCACAAGGTGGTCCAGGGGAAGGTCCTACGAGCAGTACTTC	TRBV7-2	TRBJ2-7	.	.
CASSTDRGYGYTF	TGTGCCAGCAGTACCGACAGGGGGTATGGCTACACCTTC	TRBV27	TRBJ1-2	TRBD1	.
CASSFGTSSYEQYF	TGCGCCAGCAGCTTCGGGACTTCCTCCTACGAGCAGTACTTC	TRBV5-1	TRBJ2-7	.	.
CAISEGRGRDTQYF	TGTGCCATCAGTGAAGGGAGGGGCCGAGATACGCAGTATTTT	TRBV10-3	TRBJ2-3	TRBD2	.
CASSYSVGRDPQYF	TGTGCCAGCAGTTACTCGGTGGGCCGGGATCCGCAGTATTTT	TRBV6-2/TRBV6-3	TRBJ2-3	.	.
CSVHRDNRGGGELFF	TGCAGCGTCCATCGAGATAACAGGGGCGGCGGGGAGCTGTTTTTT	TRBV29-1	TRBJ2-2	TRBD1	.
CASSYDREAFF	TGTGCCAGCAGTTACGATCGGGAAGCTTTCTTT	TRBV6-5	TRBJ1-1	.	.
CASSFTGNEQFF	TGTGCCAGCAGTTTCACGGGCAATGAGCAGTTCTTC	TRBV27	TRBJ2-1	.	.
CASSVGTASTYEQYF	TGTGCCAGCAGCGTTGGGACAGCCTCAACCTACGAGCAGTACTTC	TRBV9	TRBJ2-7	TRBD1	.
CASSPLRFYEQYF	TGTGCCAGCTCACCACTGAGGTTCTACGAGCAGTACTTC	TRBV18	TRBJ2-7	.	.
CASSPLSRGAPNYGYTF	TGTGCCAGCAGCCCCTTAAGCAGGGGAGCGCCTAACTATGGCTACACCTTC	TRBV3-1/TRBV3-2	TRBJ1-2	.	.
CASSLYGQANTEAFF	TGCGCCAGCAGCTTGTACGGACAGGCGAACACTGAAGCTTTCTTT	TRBV5-1	TRBJ1-1	TRBD1	.
CASSSGGANTQYF	TGTGCCAGCAGCTCCGGGGGGGCAAATACGCAGTATTTT	TRBV7-2	TRBJ2-3	TRBD2	few
CASSQDRGKKMNTEAFF	TGTGCCAGCAGCCAAGACAGGGGGAAAAAGATGAACACTGAAGCTTTCTTT	TRBV3-1/TRBV3-2	TRBJ1-1	TRBD1	.
CAISTGATDTQYF	TGTGCTATTAGCACAGGGGCAACAGATACGCAGTATTTT	TRBV19	TRBJ2-3	TRBD1	.
CASSQVGKRNTEAFF	TGCGCCAGCAGCCAAGTGGGCAAACGAAACACTGAAGCTTTCTTT	TRBV4-1	TRBJ1-1	.	.
CASSLRGTGGTEAFF	TGTGCCAGCAGCTTAAGGGGGACAGGGGGCACTGAAGCTTTCTTT	TRBV7-2	TRBJ1-1	TRBD1	.
CASSLRQGYNQPQHF	TGTGCCAGCAGCTTACGACAGGGCTACAATCAGCCCCAGCATTTT	TRBV5-5	TRBJ1-5	TRBD1	.
CASTNRRGVKDTEAFF	TGTGCCAGCACCAACAGGAGGGGCGTCAAGGACACTGAAGCTTTCTTT	TRBV7-9	TRBJ1-1	.	.
CATRTGENTGELFF	TGTGCCACGCGGACAGGGGAGAACACCGGGGAGCTGTTTTTT	TRBV10-3	TRBJ2-2	TRBD1	.
CASSQEGTSGNNEQFF	TGTGCCAGCAGCCAAGAGGGGACTAGCGGGAACAATGAGCAGTTCTTC	TRBV4-2	TRBJ2-1	TRBD2	.
CASSLGPGYNEQFF	TGTGCCAGCAGCTTAGGTCCGGGTTACAATGAGCAGTTCTTC	TRBV7-2	TRBJ2-1	.	.
CASSWASGIRTGELFF	TGTGCCAGCAGTTGGGCTAGCGGGATAAGGACCGGGGAGCTGTTTTTT	TRBV28	TRBJ2-2	TRBD2	.
CASSDLGTGSYEQYF	TGTGCCAGCAGTGATTTGGGGACAGGGAGTTACGAGCAGTACTTC	TRBV6-1	TRBJ2-7	TRBD1	.
CASSYSIFQIPLARGYTF	TGTGCCAGCAGTTACTCGATATTCCAGATTCCGCTGGCTCGCGGCTACACCTTC	TRBV6-2/TRBV6-3	TRBJ1-2	.	.
CASSVGSGGIYEQYF	TGTGCCAGCAGCGTAGGTAGCGGGGGGATCTACGAGCAGTACTTC	TRBV9	TRBJ2-7	TRBD2	.
CASSDTGGNIQYF	TGTGCCAGCAGCGATACAGGGGGAAACATTCAGTACTTC	TRBV2	TRBJ2-4	TRBD1	few
CASSQRYPNIGQPQHF	TGCGCCAGCAGCCAAAGATACCCTAATATCGGTCAGCCCCAGCATTTT	TRBV4-3	TRBJ1-5	.	.
CASSQENLAGGKYTQYF	TGTGCCAGCAGCCAAGAGAACCTAGCGGGGGGTAAATATACGCAGTATTTT	TRBV4-2	TRBJ2-3	TRBD2	.
CSAEQGDTEAFF	TGCAGCGCCGAACAGGGTGACACTGAAGCTTTCTTT	TRBV29-1	TRBJ1-1	.	.
CSVLVDSGSGTQYF	TGCAGCGTCTTGGTCGATAGCGGGAGTGGGACGCAGTATTTT	TRBV29-1	TRBJ2-3	TRBD2	once
CASSDMIQGGYTF	TGTGCCAGCAGCGATATGATCCAGGGGGGCTACACCTTC	TRBV7-9	TRBJ1-2	.	.
CASSEHGTGQETQYF	TGTGCCAGCAGCGAGCACGGGACAGGCCAAGAGACCCAGTACTTC	TRBV25-1	TRBJ2-5	TRBD1	.
CASSLVGRGTQYF	TGTGCCAGCAGTTTAGTCGGGAGAGGGACCCAGTACTTC	TRBV27	TRBJ2-5	.	.
CSVADRGDQPQHF	TGCAGCGTCGCCGACAGGGGGGATCAGCCCCAGCATTTT	TRBV29-1	TRBJ1-5	TRBD1	.
CASSQTSPGYGYTF	TGCGCCAGCAGCCAAACTAGCCCTGGCTATGGCTACACCTTC	TRBV4-1	TRBJ1-2	.	few
CASSILAGGGDTQYF	TGTGCCAGCAGCATACTAGCGGGTGGCGGAGATACGCAGTATTTT	TRBV2	TRBJ2-3	TRBD2	.
CASTPQGQSVGELFF	TGTGCCAGCACCCCACAGGGACAGAGCGTCGGGGAGCTGTTTTTT	TRBV6-5	TRBJ2-2	TRBD1	.
CASSSGTGDSNEQFF	TGTGCCAGCAGTTCCGGGACAGGGGACTCGAATGAGCAGTTCTTC	TRBV6-2/TRBV6-3	TRBJ2-1	TRBD1	few
CATSDLHLTGENTEAFF	TGTGCCACCAGTGATTTGCATCTGACAGGCGAAAACACTGAAGCTTTCTTT	TRBV24-1	TRBJ1-1	.	.
CASGLDRLTQYF	TGTGCCAGCGGACTAGACAGGCTAACCCAGTACTTC	TRBV28	TRBJ2-5	.	.
CATGQADTQYF	TGTGCCACGGGACAGGCAGATACGCAGTATTTT	TRBV24-1	TRBJ2-3	TRBD1	.
CASSFLPGATNEKLFF	TGTGCCAGCAGTTTTTTGCCAGGGGCAACTAATGAAAAACTGTTTTTT	TRBV28	TRBJ1-4	.	.
CASSLAVTGYGYTF	TGTGCCAGCAGCTTAGCCGTGACAGGCTATGGCTACACCTTC	TRBV7-9	TRBJ1-2	.	.
CSVGDSPYEQYF	TGCAGCGTGGGGGACAGCCCCTACGAGCAGTACTTC	TRBV29-1	TRBJ2-7	TRBD1	.
CASSLETGYEQYF	TGTGCCAGCAGCCTTGAGACGGGCTACGAGCAGTACTTC	TRBV5-4	TRBJ2-7	.	.
CASRLGTGGDTEAFF	TGTGCCAGCAGGCTTGGGACAGGGGGGGACACTGAAGCTTTCTTT	TRBV3-1/TRBV3-2	TRBJ1-1	TRBD1	.